This is a list of T cell receptor beta chains from one sample in a study of cytomegalovirus exposure and HLA in healthy donors. Repertoires were generated with immunoSEQ multiplex PCR, while TCRdb's copy carries only in-frame clones and drops some. The sample records 120,000 to 150,000 clones, around 90% being singletons. Input material: PBMCs. Receptors were obtained from a man between 18 and 29 years old in good health and CMV-seropositive. Each CDR3 is given with its conserved first and last residue. Each record gives: clone size, D gene, J gene, V gene, CDR3 DNA, CDR3 protein. A D gene is named only where the DNA matches it firmly. Expanded clones are given a class, and other clones once, few, many or no size at all.

NA	TRBD2	TRBJ2-1	TRBV4-1	TGCGCCAGCAGCCAAGAACCCGCGGTAGCGGGAGGGCCGGATGAGCAGTTCTTC	CASSQEPAVAGGPDEQFF
NA	NA	TRBJ2-3	TRBV25-1	TGTGCCAGCAGTACTCCGGGACTTTCTAGCACAGATACGCAGTATTTT	CASSTPGLSSTDTQYF
NA	NA	TRBJ2-5	TRBV7-7	TGTGCCAGCAGCCCAACCCCTGGGGCAGGGCAAGAGACCCAGTACTTC	CASSPTPGAGQETQYF
NA	NA	TRBJ2-1	TRBV5-6	TGTGCCAGCAGCTTGGGTGACGGGATGAATGAGCAGTTCTTC	CASSLGDGMNEQFF
NA	NA	TRBJ2-7	TRBV30	TGTGCCTGGACAGGGACCTACGAGCAGTACTTC	CAWTGTYEQYF
NA	TRBD2	TRBJ2-5	TRBV25-1	TGTGCCAGCAGTGACCCCCTCAAAATAGCGGGGGAAGAGACCCAGTACTTC	CASSDPLKIAGEETQYF
NA	NA	TRBJ2-4	TRBV5-6	TGTGCCAGCAGCTTGGCAACAGGAAGTCTAGCCAAAAACATTCAGTACTTC	CASSLATGSLAKNIQYF
NA	TRBD1	TRBJ1-5	TRBV10-3	TGTGCCATCTCCGGAGGACAGGGGGGGGAGCCCCAGCATTTT	CAISGGQGGEPQHF
NA	TRBD1	TRBJ1-5	TRBV5-4	TGTGCCAGCAGCTTGGGACAGGGCCACAATCAGCCCCAGCATTTT	CASSLGQGHNQPQHF
NA	TRBD2	TRBJ2-3	TRBV9	TGTGCCAGCAGCCCGCGTTTTAGCGGGAGGGCCGCGAGCACAGATACGCAGTATTTT	CASSPRFSGRAASTDTQYF
once	TRBD2	TRBJ2-1	TRBV10-3	TGTGCCACGGGGGAGGGGCGAGCAGTAGGGGCGGTCAATGAGCAGTTCTTC	CATGEGRAVGAVNEQFF
NA	TRBD1	TRBJ1-5	TRBV7-2	TGTGCCAGCAGCTCCACAGGGGGCGCATCTGTCAATCAGCCCCAGCATTTT	CASSSTGGASVNQPQHF
NA	NA	TRBJ2-7	TRBV7-6	TGTGCCAGCAGCTTGCAGGGTCCGGACTACGAGCAGTACTTC	CASSLQGPDYEQYF
NA	TRBD2	TRBJ2-6	TRBV9	TGTGCCAGCAGCCGAGCGGGACTAAGCTCTGGGGCCAACGTCCTGACTTTC	CASSRAGLSSGANVLTF
NA	TRBD1	TRBJ2-7	TRBV2	TGTGCCAGCAGTGAAGCGGGGCAGGGGGCTAGCTACGAGCAGTACTTC	CASSEAGQGASYEQYF
NA	NA	TRBJ1-1	TRBV6-1	TGTGCCAGCACCAGGGGCACTGAAGCTTTCTTT	CASTRGTEAFF
NA	NA	TRBJ2-7	TRBV25-1	TGTGCCAGCAGTGTTGCGGGACCCTCCTACGAGCAGTACTTC	CASSVAGPSYEQYF
NA	NA	TRBJ2-5	TRBV30	TGTGCCTGGAGCGTCGGTTCAGGGATTGGAGAGACCCAGTACTTC	CAWSVGSGIGETQYF
NA	TRBD1	TRBJ2-5	TRBV25-1	TGTGCCAGCATCGCACAGGGGGCCCTGGGGACCCAGTACTTC	CASIAQGALGTQYF
NA	TRBD1	TRBJ1-2	TRBV7-2	TGTGCCAGCACTACAGGGGACGATTATAGTTATGGCTACACCTTC	CASTTGDDYSYGYTF
few	TRBD1	TRBJ1-2	TRBV6-5	TGTGCCAGCAGTCCGGACAGGTTTAATGGCTACACCTTC	CASSPDRFNGYTF
NA	NA	TRBJ1-2	TRBV10-2	TGCGCCAGCAGCACAGGGACGGGTGGCTACACCTTC	CASSTGTGGYTF